The present entry profiles one TCR beta chain with its context. Generated by immunoSEQ multiplex PCR, the TCRdb table keeps only in-frame clones and is missing some. The sample consists of about 330,000 clones, about 90% of them appearing once. Per germline, CDR1 SGHAT and CDR2 FQNNGV. CDR3 length equals 15 residues. V shed 1 base and J shed 7 bases, with 14 bases lying between them. This record comes from a study of Ad26.COV2.S vaccination and SARS-CoV-2 variants. The treatment: roughly 18 received Ad26.COV2.S at low or high dose, single or two shots; 5 received placebo; per-sample allocation not given. Day 63 following the first vaccine or placebo injection was when the samples were taken.

This chain connects TRBV11-2 to TRBJ1-5; possible D gene TRBD1, 6 bases. The origin of this receptor is a person aged 18-60 years who received the Ad26.COV2.S COVID-19 vaccine or a placebo. The sequencing used peripheral blood, collected in a trial of Ad26.COV2.S vaccine versus placebo. The CDR3 sequence: CASSLAGGTRQPQHF. The CDR3 region has the DNA TGTGCCAGCAGCTTAGCTGGGGGGACACGGCAGCCCCAGCATTTT.